Included here is one T cell receptor beta chain sequence, with context. Its specificity is not known. The data were taken from a study of cytomegalovirus exposure and HLA in healthy donors. Study conclusions and caveats: Analysis performed later found roughly 18,000 TCR beta sequences associated with HLA alleles at 0.05 false discovery rate.

The CDR3 runs 15 residues. V was clipped by 11 bases and J by 7 bases; unmatched bases: 10. CDR1 and CDR2 (germline): MNHEY, SVGAGI. Researchers ran the PCR with 60 Vbeta and 13 Jbeta primers. Some clones are missing from TCRdb's copy, which holds only in-frame ones; the method was immunoSEQ multiplex PCR. Recorded for this sample: around 48,000 clones. The chain carries TRBV6-5 and TRBJ1-6; 11 nucleotides line up with TRBD1. This TCR was recovered from a female donor in good health and CMV-seronegative. The sample comprised PBMCs. The CDR3 spells CASQAGTGGNSPLHF. The CDR3 DNA reads TGTGCCTCTCAAGCCGGGACAGGGGGAAATTCACCCCTCCACTTT.